One T cell receptor beta chain is described in this entry. Its antigen is unknown. This CDR3 comprises 13 residues. Trimming removed 7 bases from V and 1 base from J; junction bases left unmatched: 6. Germline CDR1 is SQVTM and CDR2 is ANQGSEA. The data were obtained in a study of cytomegalovirus exposure and HLA in healthy donors. Whole-study results and caveats: Among TCR beta chains, those listed as cytomegalovirus-associated numbered over 150.

Clones were read by immunoSEQ multiplex PCR, and TCRdb kept only the in-frame ones, dropping some. The table includes more than 250,000 clones, approximately 86% detected once. V gene TRBV29-1 combines with J gene TRBJ1-1, with 7 positions matching TRBD1. The sample comprised PBMCs. The clonotype originates from a woman aged 25 to 45 in good health and CMV-seropositive. This CDR3 is CSADTGENTEAFF. CDR3 DNA: TGCAGCGCCGACACAGGGGAGAACACTGAAGCTTTCTTT.